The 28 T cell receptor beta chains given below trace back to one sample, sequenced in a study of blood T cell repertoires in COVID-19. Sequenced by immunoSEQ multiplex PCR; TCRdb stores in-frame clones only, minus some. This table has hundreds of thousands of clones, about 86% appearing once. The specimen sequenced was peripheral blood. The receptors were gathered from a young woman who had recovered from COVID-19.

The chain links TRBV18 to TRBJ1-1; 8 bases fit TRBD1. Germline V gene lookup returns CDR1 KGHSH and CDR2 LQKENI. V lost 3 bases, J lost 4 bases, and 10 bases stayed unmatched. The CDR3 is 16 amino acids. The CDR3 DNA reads TGTGCCAGCTCACCGAACAGGGGGGATAGTGGCACTGAAGCTTTCTTT. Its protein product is CASSPNRGDSGTEAFF.

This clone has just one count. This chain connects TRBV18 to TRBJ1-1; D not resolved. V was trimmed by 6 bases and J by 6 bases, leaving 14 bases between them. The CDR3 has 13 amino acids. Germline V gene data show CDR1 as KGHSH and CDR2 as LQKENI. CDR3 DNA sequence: TGTGCCAGCTCCCAGAGGAGTGGTGCTGAAGCTTTCTTT. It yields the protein CASSQRSGAEAFF.

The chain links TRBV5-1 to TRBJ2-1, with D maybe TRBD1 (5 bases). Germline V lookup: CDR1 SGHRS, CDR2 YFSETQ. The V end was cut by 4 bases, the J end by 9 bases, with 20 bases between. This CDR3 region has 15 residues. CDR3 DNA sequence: TGCGCCAGCAGCCTCGGGCAGGGTGGGGTGAGTGAGCAGTTCTTC. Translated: CASSLGQGGVSEQFF.

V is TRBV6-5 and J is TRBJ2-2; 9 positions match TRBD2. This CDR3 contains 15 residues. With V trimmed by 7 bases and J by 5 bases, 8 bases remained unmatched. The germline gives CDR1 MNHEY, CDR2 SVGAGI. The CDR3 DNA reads TGTGCCAGCAAGGACGGCGGGGGGGCAACCGGGGAGCTGTTTTTT. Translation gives CASKDGGGATGELFF.

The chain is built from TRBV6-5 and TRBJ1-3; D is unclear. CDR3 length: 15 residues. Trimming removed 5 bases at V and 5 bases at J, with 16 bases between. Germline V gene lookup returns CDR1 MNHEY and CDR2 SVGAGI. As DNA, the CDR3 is TGTGCCAGCAGTCAACCGGGAGCTACCAGAAACACCATATATTTT. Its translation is CASSQPGATRNTIYF.

The CDR3 region is CATNTRTGDGQPQHF. CDR3 nucleotide sequence: TGTGCCACAAACACCCGAACAGGGGACGGTCAGCCCCAGCATTTT. V is TRBV2 and J is TRBJ1-5; 7 bases align to TRBD1. The CDR3 contains 15 residues. J lost 6 bases, V lost 10 bases, and 15 bases had no gene match. Germline V gene sequence: CDR1 SNHLY, CDR2 FYNNEI.

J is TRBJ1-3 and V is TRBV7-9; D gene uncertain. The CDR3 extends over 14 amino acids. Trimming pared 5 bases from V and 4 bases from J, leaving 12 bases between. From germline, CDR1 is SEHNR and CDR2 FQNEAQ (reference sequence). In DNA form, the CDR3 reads TGTGCCAGCAGCCTAGGTCCAGTAGGAAACACCATATATTTT. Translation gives CASSLGPVGNTIYF.

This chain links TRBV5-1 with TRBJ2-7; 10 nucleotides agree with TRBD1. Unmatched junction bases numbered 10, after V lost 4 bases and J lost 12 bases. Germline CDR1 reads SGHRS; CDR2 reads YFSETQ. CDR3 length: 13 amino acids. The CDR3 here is CASSAGTGVYLYF. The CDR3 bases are TGCGCCAGCAGCGCCGGGACAGGGGTTTACTTGTACTTC. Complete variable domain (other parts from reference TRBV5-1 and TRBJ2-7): KAGVTQTPRYLIKTRGQQVTLSCSPISGHRSVSWYQQTPGQGLQFLFEYFSETQRNKGNFPGRFSGRQFSNSRSEMNVSTLELGDSALYLCASSAGTGVYLYFGPGTRLTVT.

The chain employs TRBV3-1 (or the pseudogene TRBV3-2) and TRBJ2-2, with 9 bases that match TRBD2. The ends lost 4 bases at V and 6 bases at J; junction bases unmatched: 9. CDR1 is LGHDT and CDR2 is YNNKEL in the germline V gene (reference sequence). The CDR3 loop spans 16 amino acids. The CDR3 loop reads CASSPQSAGGPGELFF. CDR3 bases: TGTGCCAGCAGCCCTCAATCAGCGGGAGGTCCCGGGGAGCTGTTTTTT.

This CDR3 is CASSLGLALDEQFF. DNA of the CDR3: TGTGCCAGCAGCTTAGGACTAGCTCTCGATGAGCAGTTCTTC. This chain uses TRBV7-9 with TRBJ2-1; 7 bases fit TRBD2. V shed 1 base, J shed 8 bases, and the junction held 5 bases outside the gene matches. The CDR3 is 14 amino acids. CDR1 SEHNR and CDR2 FQNEAQ come from the germline V gene (reference sequence).

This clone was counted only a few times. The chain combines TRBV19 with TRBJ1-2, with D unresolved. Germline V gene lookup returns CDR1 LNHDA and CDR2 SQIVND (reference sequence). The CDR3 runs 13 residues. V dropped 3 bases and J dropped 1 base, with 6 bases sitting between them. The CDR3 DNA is TGTGCCAGTAGTATCTCTCTTAACTATGGCTACACCTTC. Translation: CASSISLNYGYTF.

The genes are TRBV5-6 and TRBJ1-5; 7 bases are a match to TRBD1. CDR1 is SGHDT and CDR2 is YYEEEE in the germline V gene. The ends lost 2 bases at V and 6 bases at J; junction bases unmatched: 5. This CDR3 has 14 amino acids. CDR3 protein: CASSFGTAVQPQHF. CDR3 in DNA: TGTGCCAGCAGCTTCGGGACAGCGGTTCAGCCCCAGCATTTT.

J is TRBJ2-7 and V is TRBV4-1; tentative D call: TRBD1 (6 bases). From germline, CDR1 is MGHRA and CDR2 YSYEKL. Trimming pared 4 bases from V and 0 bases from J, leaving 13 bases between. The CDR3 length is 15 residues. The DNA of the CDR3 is TGCGCCAGCAGCCGGAAGACAGGAACCTCCTACGAGCAGTACTTC. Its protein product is CASSRKTGTSYEQYF.

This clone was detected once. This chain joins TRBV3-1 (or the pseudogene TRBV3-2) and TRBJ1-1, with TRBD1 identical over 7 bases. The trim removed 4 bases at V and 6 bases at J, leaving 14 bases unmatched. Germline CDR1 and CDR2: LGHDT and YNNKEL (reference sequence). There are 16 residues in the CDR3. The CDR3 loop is CASSPHQGQSTPEAFF. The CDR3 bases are TGTGCCAGCAGCCCGCACCAGGGACAGTCTACCCCTGAAGCTTTCTTT.

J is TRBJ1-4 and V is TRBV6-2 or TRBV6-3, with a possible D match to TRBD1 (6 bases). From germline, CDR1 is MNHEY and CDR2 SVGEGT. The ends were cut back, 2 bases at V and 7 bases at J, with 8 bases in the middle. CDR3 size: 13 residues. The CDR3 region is CASSYTDSEKLFF. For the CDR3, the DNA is TGTGCCAGCAGTTACACGGACAGTGAAAAACTGTTTTTT.

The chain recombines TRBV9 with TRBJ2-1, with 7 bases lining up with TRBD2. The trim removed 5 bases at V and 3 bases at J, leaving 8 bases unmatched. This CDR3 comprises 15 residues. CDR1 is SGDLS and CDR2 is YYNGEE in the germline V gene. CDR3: CASSLGGSFYNEQFF. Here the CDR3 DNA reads TGTGCCAGCAGTCTGGGCGGGAGCTTCTACAATGAGCAGTTCTTC.

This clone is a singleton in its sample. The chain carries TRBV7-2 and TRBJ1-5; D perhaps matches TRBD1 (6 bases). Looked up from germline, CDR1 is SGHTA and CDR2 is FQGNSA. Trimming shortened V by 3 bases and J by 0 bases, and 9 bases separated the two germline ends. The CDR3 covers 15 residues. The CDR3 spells CASSFTGNSNQPQHF. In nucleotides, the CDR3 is TGTGCCAGCAGCTTTACAGGGAATAGCAATCAGCCCCAGCATTTT.

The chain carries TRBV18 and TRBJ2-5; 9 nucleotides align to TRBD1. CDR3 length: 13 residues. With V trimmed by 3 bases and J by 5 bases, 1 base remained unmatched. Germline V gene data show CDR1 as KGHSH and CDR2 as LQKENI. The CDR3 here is CASSPTGGETQYF. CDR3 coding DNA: TGTGCCAGCTCACCTACAGGGGGCGAGACCCAGTACTTC.

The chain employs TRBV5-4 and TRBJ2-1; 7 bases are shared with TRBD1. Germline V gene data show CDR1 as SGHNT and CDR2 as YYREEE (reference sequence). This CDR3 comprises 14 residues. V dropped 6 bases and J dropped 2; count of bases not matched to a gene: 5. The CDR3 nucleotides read TGTGCCAGCAACGACAGGGCGACCTACAATGAGCAGTTCTTC. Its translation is CASNDRATYNEQFF.

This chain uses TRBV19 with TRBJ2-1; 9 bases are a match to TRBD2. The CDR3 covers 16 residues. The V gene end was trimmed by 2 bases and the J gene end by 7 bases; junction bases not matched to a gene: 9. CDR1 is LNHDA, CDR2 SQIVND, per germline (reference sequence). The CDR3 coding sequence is TGTGCCAGTAGTATATTGAGGACTAGCGTCGATAATGAGCAGTTCTTC. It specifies CASSILRTSVDNEQFF.

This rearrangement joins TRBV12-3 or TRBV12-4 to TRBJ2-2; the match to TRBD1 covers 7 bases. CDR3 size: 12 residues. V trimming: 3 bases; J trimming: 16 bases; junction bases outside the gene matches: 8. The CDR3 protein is CASSLKGAKEFF. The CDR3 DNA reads TGTGCCAGCAGTTTGAAGGGGGCGAAGGAGTTTTTT.

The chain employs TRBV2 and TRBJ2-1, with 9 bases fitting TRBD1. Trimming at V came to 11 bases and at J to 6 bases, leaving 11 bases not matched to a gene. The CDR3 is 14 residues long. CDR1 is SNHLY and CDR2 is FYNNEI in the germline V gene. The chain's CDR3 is CAQRPQTGGNEQFF. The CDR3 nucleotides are TGTGCCCAGCGACCTCAGACAGGGGGCAATGAGCAGTTCTTC.

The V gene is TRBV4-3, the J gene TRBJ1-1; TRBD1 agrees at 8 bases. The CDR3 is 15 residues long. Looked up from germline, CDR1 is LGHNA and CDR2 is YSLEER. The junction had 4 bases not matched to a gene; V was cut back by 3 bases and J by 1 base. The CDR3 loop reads CASSQEDRENTEAFF. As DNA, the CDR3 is TGCGCCAGCAGCCAGGAGGACAGGGAGAACACTGAAGCTTTCTTT.

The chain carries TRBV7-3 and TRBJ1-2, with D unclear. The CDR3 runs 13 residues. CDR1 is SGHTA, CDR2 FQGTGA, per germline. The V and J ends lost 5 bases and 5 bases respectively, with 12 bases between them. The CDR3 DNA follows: TGTGCCAGCAGCCTTACCAGCGAGTATGGCTACACCTTC. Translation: CASSLTSEYGYTF.

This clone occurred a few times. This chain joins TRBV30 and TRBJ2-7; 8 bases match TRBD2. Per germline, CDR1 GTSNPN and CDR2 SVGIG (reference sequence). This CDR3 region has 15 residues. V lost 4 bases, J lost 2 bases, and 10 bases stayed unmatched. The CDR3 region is CAWKPERGPTYEQYF. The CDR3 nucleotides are TGTGCCTGGAAACCGGAGCGGGGGCCGACCTACGAGCAGTACTTC.

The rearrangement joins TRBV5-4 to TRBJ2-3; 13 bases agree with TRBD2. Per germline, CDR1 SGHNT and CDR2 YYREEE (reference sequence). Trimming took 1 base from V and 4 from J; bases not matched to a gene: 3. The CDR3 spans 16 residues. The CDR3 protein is CASSLTSGRAPDTQYF. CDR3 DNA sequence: TGTGCCAGCAGCTTGACTAGCGGGAGGGCCCCAGATACGCAGTATTTT. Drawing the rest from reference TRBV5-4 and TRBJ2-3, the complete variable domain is ETGVTQSPTHLIKTRGQQVTLRCSSQSGHNTVSWYQQALGQGPQFIFQYYREEENGRGNFPPRFSGLQFPNYSSELNVNALELDDSALYLCASSLTSGRAPDTQYFGPGTRLTVL.

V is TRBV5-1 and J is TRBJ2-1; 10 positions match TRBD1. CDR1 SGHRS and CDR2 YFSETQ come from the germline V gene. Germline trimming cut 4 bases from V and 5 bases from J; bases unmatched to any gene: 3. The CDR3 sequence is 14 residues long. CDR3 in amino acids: CASSRTGGHNEQFF. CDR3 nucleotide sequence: TGCGCCAGCAGCCGGACAGGGGGTCACAATGAGCAGTTCTTC.

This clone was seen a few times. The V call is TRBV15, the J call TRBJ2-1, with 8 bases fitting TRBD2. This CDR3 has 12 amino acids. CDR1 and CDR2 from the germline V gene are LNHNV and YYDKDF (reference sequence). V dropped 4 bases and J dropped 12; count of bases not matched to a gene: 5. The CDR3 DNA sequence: TGTGCCACCAGCAAAGTAGCGGGGCTGCAGTTCTTC. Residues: CATSKVAGLQFF.